In its sample, the clone carrying this TCR beta chain was seen a few times. This sample is part of a study of blood T cell repertoires in COVID-19. Clones were read by immunoSEQ multiplex PCR, and TCRdb kept only the in-frame ones, dropping some. The table records 130,000 or so clones, around 86% of them present only once. Sample: peripheral blood. The clonotype comes from a woman in her seventies with COVID-19, enrolled during active disease.

CDR3 sequence: CASMGAEETQYF. CDR3 DNA sequence: TGTGCCAGCATGGGGGCTGAGGAGACCCAGTACTTC. This sequence joins TRBV2 and TRBJ2-5; D perhaps matches TRBD1 (6 bases). V lost 7 bases and J 5 bases, leaving 11 bases between the germline ends. The CDR3 has 12 amino acids. CDR1 and CDR2 (germline): SNHLY, FYNNEI.